Presented here are 25 T cell receptor beta chains from one specimen sequenced in a study of identical twins. TCRdb re-called the 5' RACE reads with MiXCR, one entry per CDR3 protein. This sample has about 790,000 distinct CDR3 sequences, with approximately 18% found just once. This same sample was also part of a study on T cells expressing NK-cell markers.

Sequenced: PBMCs. The source of these receptors is a woman under 30 in good health.

This sequence joins TRBV20-1 and TRBJ2-2, with D unresolved. This CDR3 has 13 residues. V dropped 3 bases and J dropped 5 bases, with 10 bases sitting between them. Germline lookup yields CDR1 DFQATT and CDR2 SNEGSKA (reference sequence). CDR3: CSARPSVTGELFF. DNA for the CDR3: TGCAGTGCTAGGCCCTCCGTGACCGGGGAGCTGTTTTTT.

The CDR3 nucleotides read TGTGCCAGCAGCGTAGATCCGCCCACACAAAATACGCAGTATTTT. Its translation: CASSVDPPTQNTQYF. The chain couples TRBV9 to TRBJ2-3, with no clear D. The CDR3 has 15 amino acids. Germline V gene lookup returns CDR1 SGDLS and CDR2 YYNGEE. With 0 bases removed from V and 7 bases from J, the gap between germline ends came to 15 bases.

The J gene is TRBJ2-7, the V gene TRBV20-1; 8 bases line up with TRBD2. With V trimmed by 4 bases and J by 3 bases, 8 bases remained unmatched. Germline values: CDR1 DFQATT, CDR2 SNEGSKA (reference sequence). The CDR3 sequence is 14 residues long. Here the CDR3 reads CSATGGGSYYEQYF. In DNA form, the CDR3 reads TGCAGTGCTACAGGCGGGGGGTCCTACTACGAGCAGTACTTC.

This clonotype has a handful of counts. V and J are TRBV29-1 and TRBJ1-1; perhaps TRBD1 as D (5 bases). CDR3 size: 13 residues. Germline CDR1 SQVTM, CDR2 ANQGSEA. Trimming left V 7 bases short and J 3 bases short, with 15 bases between. CDR3 sequence reads: CSAVRQTDTEAFF. The CDR3 coding sequence is TGCAGCGCCGTAAGACAGACCGACACTGAAGCTTTCTTT.

This chain uses TRBV7-2 with TRBJ1-3; TRBD1 might be the D (6 bases). The V end was cut by 1 base, the J end by 15 bases, with 13 bases between. Germline values: CDR1 SGHTA, CDR2 FQGNSA. This CDR3 has 12 amino acids. The CDR3 DNA sequence: TGTGCCAGCAGCTTAGACTGGGACACCGAATATTTT. Translation: CASSLDWDTEYF.

The chain recombines TRBV6-1 with TRBJ2-5, with D uncertain. CDR3 size: 13 residues. Between the trimmed V and J ends, which lost 3 bases and 4 bases, there was a span of 9 bases. In germline, CDR1 is MNHNS, CDR2 SASEGT. DNA for the CDR3: TGTGCCAGCAGTGACCAGCGTGGAGAGACCCAGTACTTC. It encodes CASSDQRGETQYF.

The rearrangement uses TRBV30 and TRBJ2-2; no clear D gene. This CDR3 is 15 amino acids long. Per the germline V gene, CDR1 is GTSNPN and CDR2 is SVGIG (reference sequence). The V end lost 5 bases, the J end lost 5 bases, and 18 bases lay between the germline ends. The CDR3 here is CAWEAWEAGTGELFF. In DNA form, the CDR3 reads TGTGCCTGGGAAGCCTGGGAAGCTGGGACCGGGGAGCTGTTTTTT.

This clonotype has only a few counts. CDR3 coding DNA: TGTGCCAGCGGACAGGGGCGTCACAATGAGCAGTTCTTC. It specifies CASGQGRHNEQFF. The V gene is TRBV12-3 or TRBV12-4, the J gene TRBJ2-1, with 9 positions matching TRBD1. Trimming took 8 bases from V and 5 from J; bases not matched to a gene: 4. This CDR3 has 13 residues.

This chain uses TRBV29-1 with TRBJ2-2, with 8 bases lining up with TRBD2. Germline CDR1 SQVTM, CDR2 ANQGSEA. V was clipped by 6 bases and J by 1 base; unmatched bases: 4. The CDR3 totals 14 residues. The CDR3 sequence is CSVLLAGNTGELFF. CDR3 nucleotides: TGCAGCGTCCTCCTAGCGGGGAACACCGGGGAGCTGTTTTTT.

The V gene is TRBV7-9, the J gene TRBJ2-7; TRBD2 matches at 8 bases. This CDR3 comprises 14 residues. CDR1 and CDR2 (germline): SEHNR, FQNEAQ (reference sequence). Trimming removed 1 base from V and 7 bases from J; junction bases left unmatched: 6. CDR3 sequence reads: CASSLGREAGEQYF. The CDR3 DNA is TGTGCCAGCAGCTTAGGGCGGGAGGCTGGGGAGCAGTACTTC.

This clonotype was seen only a few times. The chain has TRBV19 and TRBJ1-6, with a weak D call TRBD1 (5 bases). Germline CDR1 and CDR2: LNHDA and SQIVND (reference sequence). This CDR3 comprises 15 residues. The V end lost 5 bases, the J end lost 8 bases, and 16 bases lay between the germline ends. The CDR3 protein is CASSSDSFPYSPLHF. CDR3 sequence (DNA): TGTGCCAGTAGTTCAGACAGCTTCCCTTATTCACCCCTCCACTTT.

This clonotype has just one count. The V call is TRBV6-1, the J call TRBJ1-4, with TRBD1 identical over 8 bases. In germline, CDR1 is MNHNS, CDR2 SASEGT. The CDR3 runs 14 residues. After removal of 3 bases from V and 6 bases from J, the junction contained 3 bases not matched to a gene. CDR3 nucleotide sequence: TGTGCCAGCAGTGACAGGGGGCAATATGAAAAACTGTTTTTT. It yields the protein CASSDRGQYEKLFF.

In its sample, this clonotype was seen a few times. The chain joins TRBV9 to TRBJ2-4; unclear D gene. Germline V gene sequence: CDR1 SGDLS, CDR2 YYNGEE. This CDR3 is 15 amino acids long. V lost 0 bases and J lost 5, with 12 bases in between. The CDR3 DNA is TGTGCCAGCAGCGTAGGAACCTTGGACGAAAACATTCAGTACTTC. Its translation: CASSVGTLDENIQYF.

This chain links TRBV12-3 or TRBV12-4 with TRBJ2-1, with D perhaps TRBD1 or TRBD2 (5 bases each). This CDR3 has 15 residues. V lost 4 bases, J lost 5 bases, and 15 bases lay in between. The CDR3 sequence is CASSSPGTTNNEQFF. As DNA, the CDR3 is TGTGCCAGCAGTTCCCCCGGGACGACCAACAATGAGCAGTTCTTC.

This chain joins TRBV20-1 and TRBJ2-1; the D gene is possibly TRBD2 (6 bases). V lost 3 bases and J 9 bases, leaving 12 bases between the germline ends. Germline CDR1 is DFQATT and CDR2 is SNEGSKA (reference sequence). This CDR3 region has 12 residues. The CDR3 spells CSARGLGVEQFF. Written as DNA, the CDR3 is TGCAGTGCTAGGGGACTCGGGGTTGAGCAGTTCTTC.

The table lists this clonotype with a few counts. The chain is built from TRBV20-1 and TRBJ2-1; D remains unclear. Germline CDR1 reads DFQATT; CDR2 reads SNEGSKA (reference sequence). Trimming stripped 0 bases from V and 16 bases from J, with 19 bases between. CDR3 length: 13 amino acids. In DNA form, the CDR3 reads TGCAGTGCTAGAGATGATCGGCGGCCCCCGAGATTCTTC. Its protein product is CSARDDRRPPRFF.

This chain joins TRBV11-2 and TRBJ2-1; perhaps TRBD1 as D (6 bases). Per germline, CDR1 SGHAT and CDR2 FQNNGV. The V gene lost 4 bases and the J gene lost 2 bases, with 15 bases spanning the gap. The length of the CDR3 is 16 residues. For the CDR3, the DNA is TGTGCCAGCAGCTCTCTACTACCAGGGGCCTACAATGAGCAGTTCTTC. This codes for CASSSLLPGAYNEQFF.

The sample holds many counts of this clonotype. The chain carries TRBV12-3 or TRBV12-4 and TRBJ2-1, with 11 bases fitting TRBD2. Unmatched junction bases numbered 12, after V lost 6 bases and J lost 14 bases. The CDR3 loop spans 14 amino acids. The CDR3 DNA reads as TGTGCCAGCAGAGACACTAGCGGGAGATTGAGGAAGTTCTTC. It specifies CASRDTSGRLRKFF.

This clonotype was counted only a few times. The chain combines TRBV12-3 or TRBV12-4 with TRBJ2-2; D possibly corresponds to TRBD2 (6 bases). The V gene lost 5 bases and the J gene lost 2 bases, with 12 bases spanning the gap. The CDR3 runs 15 residues. The CDR3 nucleotides read TGTGCCAGCAGTCCCCTAGCGAGTAACACCGGGGAGCTGTTTTTT. This sequence encodes CASSPLASNTGELFF.

This clonotype was detected once. The chain recombines TRBV29-1 with TRBJ2-7; 15 bases agree with TRBD2. The V and J ends lost 7 bases and 5 bases, in that order; junction bases with no gene match: 9. The CDR3 contains 15 residues. Germline assignment: CDR1 SQVTM and CDR2 ANQGSEA. CDR3 DNA sequence: TGCAGCGCCTCCGGGACTAGCGGGAGGAAGAACGAGCAGTACTTC. This sequence encodes CSASGTSGRKNEQYF.

This clonotype was detected many times. This chain uses TRBV5-1 with TRBJ2-1; D possibly corresponds to TRBD1 (6 bases). The length of the CDR3 is 15 residues. The germline V gene has CDR1 SGHRS and CDR2 YFSETQ. Trimming left V 1 base short and J 0 bases short, with 8 bases between. The CDR3 here is CASSLLQGSYNEQFF. Written as DNA, the CDR3 is TGCGCCAGCAGCTTGTTACAGGGCTCCTACAATGAGCAGTTCTTC.

This chain uses TRBV18 with TRBJ2-2; 7 nucleotides match TRBD2. V lost 11 bases and J lost 0; bases outside the gene matches: 3. The CDR3 is 13 residues long. Germline loops: CDR1 KGHSH, CDR2 LQKENI. For the CDR3, the DNA is TGTGCCGGACTAGGATCGAACACCGGGGAGCTGTTTTTT. Protein sequence: CAGLGSNTGELFF.

Regarding this clonotype: A read error may be the cause here, since a much bigger clone is one base away. This chain uses TRBV12-3 or TRBV12-4 with TRBJ2-4; weak D call: TRBD1 (6 bases). The CDR3 spans 14 residues. This CDR3 is CASSLATGLRSQNF. CDR3 coding DNA: TGTGCCAGCAGTTTAGCAACAGGGCTTCGATCTCAGAACTTC.

The rearrangement joins TRBV7-6 to TRBJ1-6, with D possibly matching TRBD1 (6 bases). The CDR3 is 16 amino acids. The germline V gene encodes CDR1 SGHVS and CDR2 FNYEAQ. V lost 2 bases, J lost 8 bases, and 16 bases lay in between. The CDR3 region is CASSLFGQHLYSPLHF. In DNA form, the CDR3 reads TGTGCCAGCAGCTTATTTGGACAGCACCTCTATTCACCCCTCCACTTT.

This clonotype came up a few times. The V gene is TRBV18, the J gene TRBJ2-2; 14 bases agree with TRBD2. Trimming took 6 bases from V and 0 from J; bases not matched to a gene: 9. The CDR3 totals 19 residues. CDR1 and CDR2 from the germline V gene are KGHSH and LQKENI. DNA of the CDR3: TGTGCCAGCTCCCTCGGACTAGCGGGAGGACTGGCGAACACCGGGGAGCTGTTTTTT. Its protein is CASSLGLAGGLANTGELFF.